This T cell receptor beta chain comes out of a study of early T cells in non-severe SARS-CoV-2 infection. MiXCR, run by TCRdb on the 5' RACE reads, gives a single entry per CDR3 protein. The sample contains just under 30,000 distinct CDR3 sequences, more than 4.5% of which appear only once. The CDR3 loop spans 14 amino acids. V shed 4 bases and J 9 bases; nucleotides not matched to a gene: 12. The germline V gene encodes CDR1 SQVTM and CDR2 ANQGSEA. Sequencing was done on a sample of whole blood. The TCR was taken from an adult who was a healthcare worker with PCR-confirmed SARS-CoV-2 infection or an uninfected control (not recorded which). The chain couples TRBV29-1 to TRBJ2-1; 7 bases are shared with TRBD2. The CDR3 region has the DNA TGCAGCGTTGTAATATCCGTGGGAGGGGCTGAGCAGTTCTTC. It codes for CSVVISVGGAEQFF.